This T cell receptor (beta chain) stems from a study of CD8 T cells in ankylosing spondylitis. Points from the study as a whole: The study looked at matched synovial fluid samples from ankylosing spondylitis patients. Disease-linked clones were reported to be significantly enriched there. A TCR beta motif of seven or eight highly homologous variants appeared characteristic of ankylosing spondylitis blood. Disease-associated clones were CD8+ and fairly uncommon in peripheral blood.

Preparation of TCR beta libraries was done by quantitative 5'-RACE with molecular barcodes. TCRdb itself ran the 5' RACE reads through MiXCR, one entry per CDR3 protein. There are 150,000 or so distinct CDR3 sequences in the sample; just over 9.5% occur only once, and about 15% lies in the top ten. CDR1 is SQVTM, CDR2 ANQGSEA, per germline. This CDR3 has 13 residues. Deletions cut 7 bases from V and 1 base from J, with 10 bases between. This clonotype was recorded many times. Its antigen is as yet unknown. The clonotype comes from a female donor with ankylosing spondylitis or in good health (not recorded which). This rearrangement joins TRBV29-1 to TRBJ2-2; D call uncertain. Sequenced material: blood, either unsorted or a sorted T cell fraction (not recorded which). CDR3 residues: CSAARQNTGELFF. The DNA for the CDR3 is TGCAGCGCCGCCCGACAGAACACCGGGGAGCTGTTTTTT.